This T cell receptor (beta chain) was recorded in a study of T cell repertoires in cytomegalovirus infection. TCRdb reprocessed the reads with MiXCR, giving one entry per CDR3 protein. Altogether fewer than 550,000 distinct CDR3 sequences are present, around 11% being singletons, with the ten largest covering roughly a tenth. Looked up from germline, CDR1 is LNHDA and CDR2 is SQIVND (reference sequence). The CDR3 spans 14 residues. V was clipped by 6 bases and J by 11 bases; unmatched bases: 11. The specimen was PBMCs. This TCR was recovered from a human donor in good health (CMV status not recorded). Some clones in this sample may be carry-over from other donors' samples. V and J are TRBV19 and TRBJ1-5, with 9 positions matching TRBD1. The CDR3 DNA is TGTGCCAGTAGCGAGACAGGGGGGTTTTTGACCCAGCATTTT. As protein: CASSETGGFLTQHF.